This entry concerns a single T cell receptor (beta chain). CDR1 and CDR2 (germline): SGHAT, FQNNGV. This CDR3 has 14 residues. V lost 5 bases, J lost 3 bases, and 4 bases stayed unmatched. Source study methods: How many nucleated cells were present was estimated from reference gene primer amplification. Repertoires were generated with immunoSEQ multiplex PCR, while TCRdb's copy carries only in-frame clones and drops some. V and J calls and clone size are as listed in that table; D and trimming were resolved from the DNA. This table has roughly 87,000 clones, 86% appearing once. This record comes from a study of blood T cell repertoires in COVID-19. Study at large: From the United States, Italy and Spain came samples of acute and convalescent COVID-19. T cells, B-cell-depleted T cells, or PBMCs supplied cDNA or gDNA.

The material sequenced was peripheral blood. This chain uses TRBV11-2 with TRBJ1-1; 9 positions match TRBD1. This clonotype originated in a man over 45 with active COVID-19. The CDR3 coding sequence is TGTGCCAGCAGCCTAAGGGACAGGGACACTGAAGCTTTCTTT. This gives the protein CASSLRDRDTEAFF.